This TCR beta chain is from a study of T cells in Graves' hyperthyroidism and ophthalmopathy (dated by TCRdb to 2018 to 2020). Turning to the overall study: Peripheral blood was collected at initial diagnosis, before any treatment. The roughly 94 discovery patients were randomly split 7:3 into training and test sets. TCR V-J signatures able to tell the groups apart were searched for in a discovery cohort of 90 to 100 patients, of whom over 40 had Graves' ophthalmopathy and about 60 had stable Graves' hyperthyroidism. Thyroid tissue and blood T-cell repertoires from six or seven Graves' hyperthyroidism patients were also compared in the study. Whether ophthalmopathy could be predicted prospectively was tested in an independent validation cohort made up of 18 to 20 hyperthyroidism patients plus 17 patients who later progressed to ophthalmopathy. The paper describes TCR Vbeta CDR3 sequencing of some 130 peripheral blood samples, made up of some 42 ophthalmopathy patients, 70 to 75 hyperthyroidism patients and 17 progressor patients. Once sampling was done, hyperthyroidism patients were given methimazole at a starting dose of 30 mg daily, whereas ophthalmopathy patients were given high-dose intravenous methylprednisolone. The paper's findings and limits, for the study overall: Sample size was not statistically predetermined, and blinding of investigators to group allocation was not performed. In validation, progression to ophthalmopathy was predicted by the model with roughly 71% sensitivity and 72% to 85% specificity, a median of approximately 6.5 months before onset. Most expanded thyroid clonotypes (frequency above 0.001) were also detected in blood, suggesting blood repertoires may reflect thyroid immune responses. A 13 V-J signature model separated ophthalmopathy from stable hyperthyroidism, with about 88% sensitivity and around 84% specificity in cross-validation and 80%/75% in testing.

With respect to this clonotype: Its antigen remains undetermined. Base qualities are not provided; no much larger clone lies one nucleotide away.

Moderately to severely active disease, a Clinical Activity Score of at least 3, a NOSPECS grade of at least 4, and a duration under 3 months were present in ophthalmopathy patients. Exclusion was applied to patients with uncontrolled infections, other autoimmune diseases, pregnancy or lactation. Diagnoses were established on the basis of clinical symptoms, serum thyroxine and TRAb, thyroid ultrasound, and orbital computed tomography. Ficoll-Paque density gradient centrifugation was used to isolate PBMCs from about 9.4 ml of fresh peripheral blood. Total RNA was extracted with Trizol reagent, and quality was checked on an Agilent 2100 Bioanalyzer. Amplification of TCR beta CDR3 regions was carried out from RNA transcripts. A first-round RT-PCR of the TCR CDR3 used the HTBI primer set with the Qiagen OneStep RT-PCR kit. The libraries were constructed in a second round of multiplex PCR and then size-selected and purified. Libraries were sequenced paired-end with 100 bp reads on an Illumina HiSeq2000. In the source study's methods: Raw data were processed with SOAPnuke, discarding reads with adapters, uncalled bases, mean Phred below 15, or no exact constant-primer or identifier match. COPE v1.2.5 was used to merge the high-quality paired reads, and each unique nucleotide sequence was defined as a clonotype. MiTCR v1.1 was used to align clonotypes to the IMGT TRBV, TRBD and TRBJ reference segments. Analysis was restricted to V-J combinations with a frequency above 0.0001, which covered roughly 99% of repertoires. The TCS score was defined as F50 (clonal expansion) divided by E x V (chaos), with BLOSUM62-based TCRdist calculated between CDR3 peptides within each V-J. Welch's t-statistics and random forest reduced approximately 520 V-J features to roughly 13, which were used in a naive Bayes classifier (R e1071). TCRdb cleaned the public reads at Q25 with fastp, built clones with MiXCR and kept in-frame beta chains. Merged by CDR3 protein, the rows form single entries marked with the most common genes and DNA. TCRdb's processing, not the authors', yielded these V and J calls. Present in this sample are around 570,000 distinct CDR3 sequences, less than 20% of which were seen just once. The ten biggest clones cover over 45% of the sample.

The CDR3, from cysteine to phenylalanine, totals 14 residues. The read is trimmed to its CDR3 DNA, 42 bases read in frame from base 1. V ends up 3 bases short and J 5 bases short, with an unmatched junction base count of 4. CDR1 and CDR2 (LNHDA, SQIVND) derive from the germline V gene (reference sequence). Source material: blood. This clonotype was obtained from a man in his forties with Graves' ophthalmopathy. This sequence uses TRBV19 and TRBJ2-7, with 10 junctional bases fitting TRBD2. The DNA reads TGTGCCAGTAGTATTCTAGCGGGAGAACACGAGCAGTACTTC. Its protein product is CASSILAGEHEQYF.